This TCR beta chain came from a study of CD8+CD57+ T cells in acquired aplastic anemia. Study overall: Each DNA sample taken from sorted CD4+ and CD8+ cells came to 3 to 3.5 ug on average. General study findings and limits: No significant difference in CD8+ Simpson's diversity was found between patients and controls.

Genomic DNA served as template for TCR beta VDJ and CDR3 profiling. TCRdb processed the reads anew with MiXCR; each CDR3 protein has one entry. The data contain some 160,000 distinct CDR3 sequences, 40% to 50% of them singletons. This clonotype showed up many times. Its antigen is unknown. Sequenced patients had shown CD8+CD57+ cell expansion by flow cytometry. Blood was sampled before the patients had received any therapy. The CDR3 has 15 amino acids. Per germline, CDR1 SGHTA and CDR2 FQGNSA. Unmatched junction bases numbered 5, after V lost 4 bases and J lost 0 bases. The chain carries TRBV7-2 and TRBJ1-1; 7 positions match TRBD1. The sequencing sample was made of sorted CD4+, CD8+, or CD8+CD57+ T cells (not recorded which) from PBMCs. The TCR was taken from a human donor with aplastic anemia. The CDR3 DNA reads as TGTGCCAGCAGCTCGGGACAGAATATGAACACTGAAGCTTTCTTT. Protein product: CASSSGQNMNTEAFF.